This section outlines one T cell receptor beta chain sequence together with its context. No cognate antigen has been identified for it. These reads were obtained on an Illumina HiSeq 2000. The TCR beta cDNA libraries were made using 5'RACE template switching, a step that added both a universal primer site and unique molecular identifiers. cDNA synthesis was primed from the TCR beta constant segment, followed by two successive PCR amplification steps. The authors processed their data as follows. MIGEC handled demultiplexing of the reads and grouping by UMI, while MiTCR was used to assemble and quantify clonotypes. To exclude erroneous sequences, any TCR cDNA sequence not supported by at least two reads was discarded. Downstream repertoire analysis used the tcR package, and clonotypes were matched across fractions by CDR3 nucleotide sequence plus V segment. Antigen specificity was annotated against VDJdb with VDJmatch, allowing one amino acid substitution in CDR3. TCRdb reprocessed the raw reads; every CDR3 protein sequence is a single record, and DNA is not supplied. The V and J calls were not made by the authors but by TCRdb's processing. The sample table includes about 120,000 distinct CDR3 sequences. The ten largest clones capture approximately 17% of the sample.

The sample originates from a study of T cells expressing NK-cell markers (dated by TCRdb to about 2020). For the wider study: In sorted CD3+CD56+NKG2C+, CD3+CD56+NKG2C- and CD3+CD56-NKG2C+ T-cell subsets from 7 or 8 donors, TCR beta-chain repertoires were profiled. Among the eight sequenced donors, only one was HCMV-seronegative, while the other seven were HCMV-seropositive. The study sequenced eight donors, all healthy volunteers chosen at random: three men and five women. Sequencing of the libraries produced 2 x 150 bp reads on Illumina HiSeq 2000/2500, MiSeq or NextSeq. The paper as a whole reports these results and caveats: Those dominant clonotypes were again the most abundant among CD3+CD56-NKG2C+ cells in a few donors, at about 28.3-65%. In over five donors, the dominant CD3+CD56+NKG2C+ clonotypes were found to rank among the top 10 CD8+ clonotypes and to make up roughly 1.0-7.0% of CD8+ T cells. Whether the expanded NKG2C-expressing T cell clones were specific for HCMV antigens remained unclear.

CDR1 and CDR2, per the germline V gene (reference sequence), are SGHKS and YYEKEE. The CDR3 has 14 amino acids, counting the end cysteine and phenylalanine. The DNA is not on file. HCMV-specific IgG was detected in serum with a commercial ELISA kit to determine HCMV serostatus. Ficoll density gradient centrifugation was used to isolate peripheral blood mononuclear cells from blood. The rearrangement joined TRBV5-5 to TRBJ2-5; absent DNA, TCRdb's TRBD1 call cannot be checked. Sequenced material: blood T cells: a sorted CD56 or NKG2C T cell subset, CD4+ or CD8+ T cells, or bulk PBMC T cells (not recorded which). The receptor's source is a woman between 18 and 75 years old in good health. The CDR3 region has the sequence CASSQQGIQETQYF.